Following are 32 T cell receptor beta chains from one sample sequenced in a study of T cell repertoires in cytomegalovirus infection (dated by TCRdb to between 2019 and 2020). Data came from an Illumina HiSeq 1500. TCRdb redid the processing of the public reads, applying fastp at Q25 and MiXCR, and retained in-frame beta chains. Each entry merges the rows of one CDR3 protein and shows their most common DNA and genes. For this sample the table gives hundreds of thousands of distinct CDR3 sequences, of which around a sixth were detected only once. About 12% of the sample belongs to the ten largest clones. Sequencing input: PBMCs. The receptors shown here come from a human donor in good health (CMV status not recorded). Some clones in this sample may be carry-over from other donors' samples.

The chain has TRBV7-8 and TRBJ1-5, with D maybe TRBD1 (6 bases). Germline CDR1 and CDR2: SGHVS and FQNEAQ. This CDR3 comprises 15 residues. V was clipped by 1 base and J by 5 bases, with 12 bases between them. The CDR3 coding sequence is TGTGCCAGCAGCTTAGATCCAGGGGAGCATCAGCCCCAGCATTTT. Protein sequence: CASSLDPGEHQPQHF.

This clonotype was seen repeatedly, ten times or more. The rearrangement uses TRBV7-2 and TRBJ1-5, with D unresolved. The CDR3 is made up of 15 amino acids. Deletions cut 0 bases from V and 5 bases from J, with 11 bases between. The germline V gene encodes CDR1 SGHTA and CDR2 FQGNSA. CDR3 sequence (DNA): TGTGCCAGCAGCTTAGCATCGGCAAATTATCAGCCCCAGCATTTT. Residues: CASSLASANYQPQHF.

This clonotype has more than one count but fewer than ten. V gene TRBV5-1 combines with J gene TRBJ2-4; TRBD2 might be the D (5 bases). V gave up 4 bases and J gave up 1 base, with 12 bases separating them. CDR1 is SGHRS and CDR2 is YFSETQ in the germline V gene. The CDR3 runs to 15 residues. In DNA, the CDR3 is TGCGCCAGCAGCACGGGCGGCGGGGCCAAAAACATTCAGTACTTC. This gives the protein CASSTGGGAKNIQYF.

The V and J genes are TRBV12-3 or TRBV12-4 and TRBJ2-1; the D is unclear. Trimming removed 5 bases at V and 8 bases at J, with 13 bases between. This CDR3 region has 13 residues. CDR3 sequence: CASSPPLGDEQFF. In DNA, the CDR3 is TGTGCCAGCAGTCCGCCTCTAGGCGATGAGCAGTTCTTC.

The chain employs TRBV11-2 and TRBJ2-7; D assignment may be TRBD1 or TRBD2 (5 bases each). CDR3 size: 14 residues. CDR1 and CDR2 (germline): SGHAT, FQNNGV. The ends were cut back, 3 bases at V and 2 bases at J, with 11 bases in the middle. This chain's CDR3 is CASSFPGRPYEQYF. The CDR3 DNA reads as TGTGCCAGCAGCTTCCCGGGACGGCCCTACGAGCAGTACTTC.

This clonotype appeared a few times. At one end the junction does not follow the germline gene, possibly because of a read error. The gene calls are TRBV29-1 and TRBJ1-6, with D tentatively TRBD1 (5 bases). This CDR3 region has 9 residues. Germline loops: CDR1 SQVTM, CDR2 ANQGSEA. The CDR3 nucleotides read TGCAGCGTGGGGGACTCGGGACCCTTT. It encodes CSVGDSGPF.

This clonotype was seen ten or more times. V is TRBV18 and J is TRBJ2-5, with 7 positions matching TRBD1. Germline-derived CDR1 and CDR2 are KGHSH and LQKENI. The CDR3 covers 16 residues. V trimming: 0 bases; J trimming: 1 base; junction bases outside the gene matches: 5. CDR3 residues: CASSPPGQSFQETQYF. The CDR3 bases are TGTGCCAGCTCACCACCGGGACAGAGTTTCCAAGAGACCCAGTACTTC.

In nucleotides, the CDR3 is TGTGCCAGCTACCGGGGGGGAGACACCGGGGAGCTGTTTTTT. Its protein product is CASYRGGDTGELFF. The rearrangement links TRBV10-3 to TRBJ2-2, with TRBD2 matching 8 bases. Germline V gene data show CDR1 as ENHRY and CDR2 as SYGVKD. Trimming removed 10 bases from V and 3 bases from J; junction bases left unmatched: 7. The CDR3 has 14 residues.

The rearrangement joins TRBV10-3 to TRBJ2-7; 9 positions match TRBD1. This CDR3 is built from 13 residues. Germline V gene sequence: CDR1 ENHRY, CDR2 SYGVKD. After removal of 7 bases from V and 1 base from J, the junction contained 2 bases not matched to a gene. This CDR3 is CAIMDRGSYEQYF. The CDR3 region has the DNA TGTGCCATCATGGACAGGGGTTCCTACGAGCAGTACTTC.

The J gene is TRBJ2-7, the V gene TRBV29-1; D is unclear. The CDR3 has 13 amino acids. CDR1 is SQVTM, CDR2 ANQGSEA, per germline. V lost 4 bases, J lost 5 bases, and 15 bases lay in between. The CDR3 nucleotides are TGCAGCGTTGTCTCGCCCGTGTCAAACGAGCAGTACTTC. It translates to CSVVSPVSNEQYF.

This clonotype showed up many times. The chain recombines TRBV12-3 or TRBV12-4 with TRBJ2-3; D gene uncertain. V lost 3 bases and J lost 5, with 9 bases in between. This CDR3 has 13 amino acids. The CDR3 sequence: CASSFSQGDTQYF. Written as DNA, the CDR3 is TGTGCCAGCAGTTTCTCCCAAGGAGATACGCAGTATTTT.

This clonotype was counted many times. The chain combines TRBV28 with TRBJ1-3; 8 nucleotides match TRBD1. J was trimmed by 3 bases and V by 6 bases; bases with no gene match: 7. The CDR3 length is 15 residues. Per germline, CDR1 MDHEN and CDR2 SYDVKM. The DNA for the CDR3 is TGTGCCAGCAGATCAACAGGGGGAGGTGGAAACACCATATATTTT. It codes for CASRSTGGGGNTIYF.

This clonotype was observed a few times. This chain connects TRBV6-5 to TRBJ2-5, with D perhaps matching TRBD2 (6 bases). Trimming removed 4 bases from V and 5 bases from J, with 17 bases in between. This CDR3 contains 15 residues. CDR1 is MNHEY, CDR2 SVGAGI, per germline. The CDR3 DNA reads as TGTGCCAGCAGTTCCCGGCCCGGGGGTGGGGAGACCCAGTACTTC. Translation: CASSSRPGGGETQYF.

The rearrangement uses TRBV13 and TRBJ2-2; D remains unclear. This CDR3 is 14 amino acids long. V lost 5 bases, J lost 4 bases, and 11 bases lay in between. Germline V CDR1 and CDR2: PRHDT, FYEKMQ (reference sequence). For the CDR3, the DNA is TGTGCCAGCAGCGCCGTAGGGTCCACCGGGGAGCTGTTTTTT. Its protein product is CASSAVGSTGELFF.

This clonotype was counted a few times. The V call is TRBV19, the J call TRBJ2-1; 13 bases match TRBD2. The CDR3 totals 16 residues. Per germline, CDR1 LNHDA and CDR2 SQIVND (reference sequence). V was pared by 5 bases and J by 9 bases, with 10 bases of the junction left unmatched. CDR3: CASSSSLAGGPSEQFF. CDR3 sequence (DNA): TGTGCCAGTAGTTCTTCACTAGCGGGGGGGCCTAGTGAGCAGTTCTTC.

This clonotype was detected many times. CDR3 region: CASKRQGLGQPQHF. Written as DNA, the CDR3 is TGTGCCAGCAAGCGACAGGGTCTGGGGCAGCCCCAGCATTTT. The chain carries TRBV7-2 and TRBJ1-5; 7 nucleotides align to TRBD1. Germline V gives CDR1 SGHTA, CDR2 FQGNSA. Trimming removed 7 bases from V and 7 bases from J; junction bases left unmatched: 10. The CDR3 length is 14 residues.

The rearrangement links TRBV4-2 to TRBJ2-2; TRBD1 matches at 9 bases. The CDR3 contains 16 residues. With 1 base clipped from V and 6 bases from J, the junction kept 6 bases outside the gene matches. Germline V gene data show CDR1 as LGHNA and CDR2 as YNFKEQ. Here the CDR3 DNA reads TGTGCCAGCAGCCAAGTACCGACAGGGGGTGCCGGGGAGCTGTTTTTT. Protein: CASSQVPTGGAGELFF.

This clonotype turned up a few times. V is TRBV19 and J is TRBJ2-2; possibly TRBD2 for D (6 bases). The CDR3 contains 12 residues. Germline values: CDR1 LNHDA, CDR2 SQIVND (reference sequence). V was pared by 7 bases and J by 6 bases, with 9 bases between. As DNA, the CDR3 is TGTGCCAGTACCAGGGACTCCGGGGAGCTGTTTTTT. Amino acids: CASTRDSGELFF.

There are many counts of this clonotype. The V call is TRBV7-8, the J call TRBJ2-7, with 11 bases that match TRBD1. Germline V lookup: CDR1 SGHVS, CDR2 FQNEAQ. Trimming cost V 5 bases and J 7 bases; bases outside gene matches: 16. The CDR3 has 17 residues. CDR3 bases: TGTGCCAGCAGCCAGCCGGACTTTCCGGGACAGGGGGGTGAGCAGTACTTC. This encodes CASSQPDFPGQGGEQYF.

This clonotype was counted many times. The gene calls are TRBV24-1 and TRBJ2-1, with 11 bases fitting TRBD2. Germline CDR1 and CDR2: KGHDR and SFDVKD. V gave up 3 bases and J gave up 4 bases; unmatched junction bases: 4. The CDR3 runs 16 residues. The chain's CDR3 is CATSDPTSGVYNEQFF. The DNA for the CDR3 is TGTGCCACCAGTGATCCGACTAGCGGGGTATACAATGAGCAGTTCTTC.

This clonotype was counted only a few times. This chain links TRBV4-1 with TRBJ2-1, with D possibly being TRBD2 (6 bases). This CDR3 has 15 amino acids. Germline V gene sequence: CDR1 MGHRA, CDR2 YSYEKL. V was trimmed by 0 bases and J by 4 bases, leaving 10 bases between them. The CDR3 DNA sequence: TGCGCCAGCAGCCAAGAATCGGGGGAGTACAATGAGCAGTTCTTC. This codes for CASSQESGEYNEQFF.

At least ten counts were recorded for this clonotype. The chain links TRBV6-1 to TRBJ2-1; 8 bases fit TRBD1. The germline V gene encodes CDR1 MNHNS and CDR2 SASEGT. The CDR3 length is 13 residues. V shed 5 bases and J 12 bases; nucleotides not matched to a gene: 9. The CDR3 reads CASSLGTGKVQFF. CDR3 coding DNA: TGTGCCAGCAGTTTGGGGACAGGAAAGGTGCAGTTCTTC.

The chain has TRBV19 and TRBJ2-3; 7 positions agree with TRBD1. With 2 bases clipped from V and 0 bases from J, the junction kept 2 bases outside the gene matches. Germline CDR1 and CDR2: LNHDA and SQIVND (reference sequence). The CDR3 is 15 amino acids. CDR3 DNA: TGTGCCAGTAGTATAACGGGACAGAGCACAGATACGCAGTATTTT. It codes for CASSITGQSTDTQYF.

The V gene is TRBV6-5, the J gene TRBJ1-2; 7 positions agree with TRBD1. The CDR3 extends over 16 amino acids. The ends lost 0 bases at V and 8 bases at J; junction bases unmatched: 12. Germline V gene data show CDR1 as MNHEY and CDR2 as SVGAGI. The CDR3 DNA sequence: TGTGCCAGCAGTTACTCCGCGAGGGGGCAAATAGGCGGCTACACCTTC. Its protein product is CASSYSARGQIGGYTF.

This clonotype has a handful of counts. The chain is built from TRBV20-1 and TRBJ1-4, with unresolved D. The germline gives CDR1 DFQATT, CDR2 SNEGSKA (reference sequence). The CDR3 extends over 13 amino acids. V was cut by 3 bases and J by 5 bases, with 10 bases left in between. The CDR3 nucleotides are TGCAGTGCTAGGTCAGAAAAAAATGAAAAACTGTTTTTT. As protein: CSARSEKNEKLFF.

The table lists this clonotype with a few counts. The rearrangement uses TRBV28 and TRBJ2-5, with TRBD2 as a possible D gene (5 bases). The V gene lost 3 bases and the J gene lost 1 base, with 12 bases spanning the gap. This CDR3 has 15 residues. Germline V gene data show CDR1 as MDHEN and CDR2 as SYDVKM. CDR3 DNA: TGTGCCAGCAGTTTCTCGGGGAACATCCAAGAGACCCAGTACTTC. Protein product: CASSFSGNIQETQYF.

CDR3 sequence (DNA): TGTGCCAGCACTTCTACGTTCGGGGGCATAGACGAAAAACTGTTTTTT. Its translation is CASTSTFGGIDEKLFF. The V gene is TRBV2, the J gene TRBJ1-4; D perhaps matches TRBD1 (6 bases). CDR3 size: 16 residues. Trimming shortened V by 7 bases and J by 8 bases, and 23 bases separated the two germline ends. The germline CDR1 and CDR2 sequences are SNHLY and FYNNEI.

This chain joins TRBV10-3 and TRBJ2-5, with D maybe TRBD1 (5 bases). V dropped 3 bases and J dropped 5 bases, with 13 bases sitting between them. Germline V CDR1 and CDR2: ENHRY, SYGVKD. This CDR3 has 14 residues. CDR3 amino acids: CAISDQGLGETQYF. The CDR3 DNA follows: TGTGCCATCAGTGATCAGGGTTTAGGCGAGACCCAGTACTTC.

This clonotype was seen ten or more times. This chain connects TRBV6-1 to TRBJ1-5; D gene unclear. Germline CDR1 and CDR2: MNHNS and SASEGT. Trimming took off 5 bases at V and 4 bases at J, with 12 bases between the two ends. This CDR3 comprises 14 residues. The CDR3 DNA reads as TGTGCCAGCAGTTCTCCGGGAATGAATCAGCCCCAGCATTTT. It is translated as CASSSPGMNQPQHF.

As for this clonotype: It is unclear where the CDR3 begins or ends on the DNA, so no DNA is shown, and the CDR3 is as TCRdb lists it. This CDR3 reads CASSEDLSVPDTQYF. This rearrangement joins TRBV9 to TRBJ2-3. Germline lookup yields CDR1 SGDLS and CDR2 YYNGEE. The length of the CDR3 is 15 amino acids, counting both ends.

J is TRBJ1-5 and V is TRBV27; 7 nucleotides match TRBD1. Trimming removed 3 bases from V and 5 bases from J; junction bases left unmatched: 1. The CDR3 is 13 residues long. CDR1 and CDR2 (germline): MNHEY, SMNVEV (reference sequence). In DNA, the CDR3 is TGTGCCAGCAGTTTCAGGGGGTATCAGCCCCAGCATTTT. Protein: CASSFRGYQPQHF.

This clonotype was seen at least ten times. The junction and the germline gene differ at one end; a read error may be behind it. The chain employs TRBV7-7 and TRBJ2-3; 12 bases are shared with TRBD2. CDR3 length equals 16 residues. Germline lookup yields CDR1 SSHAT and CDR2 FNYEAQ (reference sequence). The CDR3 sequence is CASSQELAGGSDTQYF. CDR3 sequence (DNA): TGTGCTAGCAGCCAAGAACTAGCGGGGGGTTCAGATACGCAGTATTTT.